The entry below gives a single TCR beta chain sequence along with its context. What this receptor recognizes is not known. No qualities accompany the bases; no much larger clone lies one base away. Reading the germline V gene gives CDR1 SQVTM and CDR2 ANQGSEA. The trim is 4 bases for V and 1 base for J, with a gap of 7 bases between the germline ends. The CDR3 contains 12 residues, cysteine and phenylalanine counted. CDR3 DNA is the only sequence kept; it has 36 bases, read in frame from the first base. The data derive from a study of shared clonotypes between healthy human individuals (dated by TCRdb to the early 2020s). Notes on the research overall: The cohort comprised a couple of women and three men aged 18 to 49 years. For each donor, three plates each were used for CD4 naive and CD4 memory, two plates were used for CD8 naive, and one plate was used for CD8 memory. Blood TCR repertoires of five healthy adults were deeply sequenced to estimate repertoire size and the extent of clonotype sharing between individuals. To increase sequencing depth and limit assay-specific biases, TCR repertoire library preparation and sequencing were carried out by different laboratories using diverse techniques. Per donor, leukapheresis produced somewhere between about 0.85 and 8.9 billion PBMCs.

Beyond this particular receptor, the publication reports: Pairwise subsampling led to the expectation that sequencing depth would affect the degree of clonotype sharing among donors. Rarefaction of sorted-subset datasets indicated incomplete sequencing despite the large sequencing depth. About 5% of naive CD4, 3.5% of naive CD8, around 2.3% of memory CD4, and 0.4% of memory CD8 clonotypes were shared across several donors. Naive subsets generally had larger estimated clonotype richness than memory subsets did. Compared with non-shared clonotypes, clonotypes shared by all four sorted-subset donors had higher generation probabilities. The genetic and exposure-history diversity represented was limited by the small number of donors. Sampling was limited to blood, and TCR repertoires in tissue likely differ from TCR repertoires in blood.

Healthy HIV-negative adults with no recently reported acute infections or vaccinations were included as donors. Every donor was a Caucasian adult residing in Nashville, Tennessee, USA. CD8 memory samples combined magnetically selected CD45RO+ cells with CCR7-negative CD45RA+ effector memory (TemRA) cells. Blood was obtained by leukapheresis, after which PBMCs were separated by Ficoll-Histopaque density gradient centrifugation and cryopreserved in liquid nitrogen vapor phase. Analytical flow cytometry was used to check the purity and quantity of each magnetically sorted T cell population. From each sorted fraction, genomic DNA was isolated and quantified by UV absorbance on a Nanodrop 2000c. Using the deep immunoSEQ assay, TCR CDR3 regions were amplified from genomic DNA by multiplex PCR. Extracted genomic DNA from each cell subset was spread evenly across all wells of several immunoSEQ 96-well plates, with each plate serving as a replicate. Each replicate PCR for sorted subsets received about 180 ng genomic DNA, equal to some 32,000 T cell genomes. The purified libraries were quantified using a Qubit 3.0 fluorometer, sized with a Bioanalyzer 2100, and then quantified again using the KAPA Library Quantification kit. A separate single-read 150-cycle Illumina NextSeq 550 flow cell was used to sequence each immunoSEQ 96-well plate. The original methods were these. Because the immunoSEQ output held only junctional sequences and lacked quality scores, the filtering could not match the filtering applied to full-length reads. Sequences were annotated with PyIR, a Python wrapper for IgBLAST v1.9, and V/J genes and CDR3 were assigned using IMGT germline references. Any read was removed if the V/J assignment was weak (E-value above 1e-6), the CDR3 was missing, or the read contained stop codons, out-of-frame junctions, or ambiguous translated residues. V3J clonotypes were defined as sequences sharing an identical inferred V gene, J gene, and CDR3 amino acid sequence. To compute the percentage overlap between repertoires, the number of shared unique clonotypes was divided by the size of the smaller repertoire. Three approaches were used to assess repertoire richness: RTK rarefaction, the Chao1 estimator, and Recon v2.1 estimates of unobserved clonotypes. For all TCRbeta clonotypes obtained by the gDNA method from several donors, generation probabilities were computed with OLGA. TCRdb carries this immuneACCESS record with in-frame sequences only. Its versions omit some clonotypes, under half of them owing to an unresolved V gene in the studies checked, with the rest unexplained. The V and J calls and clone size come from that table; D and trimming were worked out from the DNA. The sample yields some 690,000 clones; roughly 88% were counted once. More than 30% of the sample goes to the ten largest clones.

The clonotype originates from a man aged 18 to 35 in good health. Some clones in this sample may be carry-over from other donors' samples. Rearrangement joined TRBV29-1 to TRBJ1-1, with no D gene named confidently. The sample was memory CD8+ T cells from PBMCs. The cell subset or site label here, explained by the study, means: CD45RO+ cells pooled with CCR7-negative TemRA cells. The nucleotides are TGCAGCGTTGTAATCCCGAACACTGAAGCTTTCTTT. This is translated as CSVVIPNTEAFF.